This T cell receptor beta chain was sequenced for a study of long-term antiretroviral therapy in people with HIV. Each contributor possessed a minimum of one pre-ART and a minimum of two post-ART PBMC samples. Study-wide results and caveats: Clonal expansions arising prior to ART prevailed in the repertoire at every time point. An increase in diversity followed ART, yet levels stayed below transplant donor controls.

The CDR3 loop spans 15 amino acids. V was pared by 5 bases and J by 1 base, with 4 bases of the junction left unmatched. Germline lookup yields CDR1 SEHNR and CDR2 FQNEAQ (reference sequence). To note about this clone: The antigen remains unidentified.

Run at survey level, the immunoSEQ assay was version v3.0. Assay used: immunoSEQ multiplex PCR; TCRdb lists only in-frame clones, some missing. The table includes 20,000 or so clones, more than 75% detected once. This clonotype was sampled from a man aged 25 to 40 with HIV. V and J are TRBV7-9 and TRBJ1-1; 10 bases align to TRBD1. Sample: unsorted PBMCs, taken 4.4 years after starting antiretroviral therapy. CDR3 in amino acids: CASSHRDRGNTEAFF. The CDR3 bases are TGTGCCAGCAGCCATCGGGACAGGGGGAACACTGAAGCTTTCTTT. The full variable domain, rest sourced from reference TRBV7-9 and TRBJ1-1, is DTGVSQNPRHKITKRGQNVTFRCDPISEHNRLYWYRQTLGQGPEFLTYFQNEAQLEKSRLLSDRFSAERPKGSFSTLEIQRTEQGDSAMYLCASSHRDRGNTEAFFGQGTRLTVV.